This entry lists 19 T cell receptor beta chains sequenced from one sample in a study of technical replicates of blood from a handful of donors. Here immunoSEQ multiplex PCR was the method, and the copy in TCRdb shows in-frame clones only, minus some. The sample lists 55,000 to 75,000 clones; roughly 91% were seen once. The sequencing input was PBMCs. The receptors were sampled from a human donor in good health. Some clones in this sample may be carry-over from other donors' samples.

V usage is TRBV4-2 and J usage is TRBJ2-5; no clear D gene. This CDR3 comprises 15 residues. V lost 4 bases and J lost 1, with 13 bases in between. Germline lookup yields CDR1 LGHNA and CDR2 YNFKEQ. CDR3 bases: TGTGCCAGCAGCCGACGGCAGGTTGCCCAAGAGACCCAGTACTTC. This gives the protein CASSRRQVAQETQYF.

The rearrangement uses TRBV6-1 and TRBJ1-4; D gene unclear. Trimming removed 6 bases from V and 4 bases from J, with 9 bases in between. The CDR3 covers 13 residues. From germline, CDR1 is MNHNS and CDR2 SASEGT. The CDR3 here is CASRRVGNEKLFF. In DNA, the CDR3 is TGTGCCAGCAGGAGGGTTGGTAATGAAAAACTGTTTTTT.

The rearrangement links TRBV6-5 to TRBJ2-1, with 8 bases matching TRBD2. V dropped 2 bases and J dropped 8; count of bases not matched to a gene: 2. There are 13 residues in the CDR3. Looked up from germline, CDR1 is MNHEY and CDR2 is SVGAGI. CDR3 nucleotides: TGTGCCAGCAGTTACACGGGAGGGTATGAGCAGTTCTTC. Protein sequence: CASSYTGGYEQFF.

V is TRBV5-6 and J is TRBJ2-7; 7 positions agree with TRBD1. The CDR3 is made up of 14 amino acids. From germline, CDR1 is SGHDT and CDR2 YYEEEE. With 2 bases clipped from V and 0 bases from J, the junction kept 2 bases outside the gene matches. CDR3 residues: CASSFGQASYEQYF. CDR3 DNA: TGTGCCAGCAGCTTCGGACAGGCCTCCTACGAGCAGTACTTC.

This rearrangement joins TRBV30 to TRBJ1-1; no firm D call. V lost 2 bases and J 0 bases, leaving 4 bases between the germline ends. The germline gives CDR1 GTSNPN, CDR2 SVGIG (reference sequence). The CDR3 has 12 residues. CDR3 sequence reads: CAWSRVNTEAFF. The DNA for the CDR3 is TGTGCCTGGAGTAGAGTGAACACTGAAGCTTTCTTT.

The J gene is TRBJ1-2, the V gene TRBV6-5, with 9 bases matching TRBD1. The germline gives CDR1 MNHEY, CDR2 SVGAGI. The V segment lost 4 bases and the J segment 8 bases; nucleotides outside the gene matches: 5. The CDR3 is 13 residues long. The CDR3 DNA is TGTGCCAGCAGTTTCTCCGGGACAGGGGGCTACACCTTC. Protein sequence: CASSFSGTGGYTF.

This rearrangement joins TRBV2 to TRBJ2-2, with 7 nucleotides matching TRBD2. The CDR3 spans 15 residues. Germline V gene sequence: CDR1 SNHLY, CDR2 FYNNEI. J was trimmed by 10 bases and V by 2 bases; bases with no gene match: 10. CDR3 bases: TGTGCCAGCAGTGAAAGGCTAGCGGCTCCCTCGGAGCTGTTTTTT. It translates to CASSERLAAPSELFF. Combining the CDR3 with reference TRBV2 and TRBJ2-2 gives the whole variable domain EPEVTQTPSHQVTQMGQEVILRCVPISNHLYFYWYRQILGQKVEFLVSFYNNEISEKSEIFDDQFSVERPDGSNFTLKIRSTKLEDSAMYFCASSERLAAPSELFFGEGSRLTVL.

The J gene is TRBJ2-5, the V gene TRBV5-5, with D perhaps TRBD1 (8 bases). The CDR3 is 16 residues long. The ends were cut back, 1 base at V and 5 bases at J, with 18 bases in the middle. CDR1 and CDR2 from the germline V gene are SGHKS and YYEKEE (reference sequence). DNA of the CDR3: TGTGCCAGCAGCTTGCCGCCACAGGGGGGGAGGGAGACCCAGTACTTC. This sequence encodes CASSLPPQGGRETQYF. The full variable domain, in which reference TRBV5-5 and TRBJ2-5 provide the parts outside the CDR3, is DAGVTQSPTHLIKTRGQQVTLRCSPISGHKSVSWYQQVLGQGPQFIFQYYEKEERGRGNFPDRFSARQFPNYSSELNVNALLLGDSALYLCASSLPPQGGRETQYFGPGTRLLVL.

V is TRBV5-1 and J is TRBJ2-2, with 8 nucleotides matching TRBD1. CDR1 and CDR2 from the germline V gene are SGHRS and YFSETQ. The CDR3 extends over 15 amino acids. V dropped 0 bases and J dropped 7; count of bases not matched to a gene: 5. The CDR3 bases are TGCGCCAGCAGCTTGGTCCAGGGGGCGGTCGGGGAGCTGTTTTTT. It yields the protein CASSLVQGAVGELFF.

The V and J genes are TRBV7-9 and TRBJ1-1; no clear D gene. The CDR3 length is 15 residues. Deletions cut 4 bases from V and 14 bases from J, with 26 bases between. Per the germline V gene, CDR1 is SEHNR and CDR2 is FQNEAQ (reference sequence). CDR3 sequence: CASSYAGSEGGEGFF. The CDR3 bases are TGTGCCAGCAGCTACGCCGGCTCAGAAGGAGGAGAAGGGTTCTTT.

The genes are TRBV7-9 and TRBJ1-2; the match to TRBD1 covers 7 bases. Germline V gives CDR1 SEHNR, CDR2 FQNEAQ (reference sequence). The length of the CDR3 is 16 residues. Trimming cost V 4 bases and J 6 bases; bases outside gene matches: 14. CDR3 amino acids: CASSSRYPRQGHGYTF. The CDR3 nucleotides are TGTGCCAGCAGCTCTAGATACCCCAGACAGGGCCATGGCTACACCTTC.

This chain joins TRBV4-2 and TRBJ1-1, with D possibly TRBD1 on 5 matching bases. The CDR3 length is 16 residues. V was trimmed by 5 bases and J by 4 bases, leaving 20 bases between them. Germline CDR1 reads LGHNA; CDR2 reads YNFKEQ. In DNA form, the CDR3 reads TGTGCCAGCAGCTCGGGGGTTGGGCTAACCGGCACTGAAGCTTTCTTT. Amino acid sequence: CASSSGVGLTGTEAFF.

DNA of the CDR3: TGTGCCAGCAGTCCCACAGGGGCGGGTGAAGCTTTCTTT. It is translated as CASSPTGAGEAFF. This chain joins TRBV6-5 and TRBJ1-1, with TRBD1 matching over 7 bases. With 5 bases clipped from V and 7 bases from J, the junction kept 7 bases outside the gene matches. CDR3 size: 13 residues. Germline assignment: CDR1 MNHEY and CDR2 SVGAGI.

The chain is built from TRBV18 and TRBJ1-4; TRBD1 is a possible D gene (5 bases). CDR1 is KGHSH, CDR2 LQKENI, per germline. V was clipped by 3 bases and J by 8 bases, with 13 bases between them. This CDR3 has 14 residues. The CDR3 loop reads CASSPDKVAEKLFF. The CDR3 region has the DNA TGTGCCAGCTCACCGGACAAGGTTGCCGAAAAACTGTTTTTT.

This clone has a handful of counts. This chain connects TRBV29-1 to TRBJ2-3, with a tentative D call TRBD2 (6 bases). CDR1 SQVTM and CDR2 ANQGSEA come from the germline V gene. The CDR3 extends over 15 amino acids. V was pared by 5 bases and J by 4 bases, with 19 bases between. CDR3 amino acids: CSVKVTGLRADTQYF. The CDR3 DNA reads TGCAGCGTTAAAGTTACGGGACTTAGGGCAGATACGCAGTATTTT.

V is TRBV4-1 and J is TRBJ1-3; the D gene is possibly TRBD1 (6 bases). V was clipped by 2 bases and J by 0 bases, with 14 bases between them. CDR3 length equals 17 residues. Per the germline V gene, CDR1 is MGHRA and CDR2 is YSYEKL. The DNA of the CDR3 is TGCGCCAGCAGCCAACCCATACAGGGATCCTCTGGAAACACCATATATTTT. Its translation is CASSQPIQGSSGNTIYF.

This chain uses TRBV19 with TRBJ1-2; D call uncertain. Per the germline V gene, CDR1 is LNHDA and CDR2 is SQIVND (reference sequence). The CDR3 sequence is 15 residues long. V lost 2 bases and J lost 1, with 11 bases in between. CDR3 region: CASSIPGSFNYGYTF. Written as DNA, the CDR3 is TGTGCCAGTAGTATACCGGGGTCTTTTAACTATGGCTACACCTTC.

The chain joins TRBV7-2 to TRBJ1-6, with TRBD1 identical over 7 bases. Germline V gene sequence: CDR1 SGHTA, CDR2 FQGNSA. The CDR3 length is 18 residues. With V trimmed by 5 bases and J by 7 bases, 17 bases remained unmatched. DNA of the CDR3: TGTGCCAGCAGCCCATACCCGCAAACTGGGACAGACAATTCACCCCTCCACTTT. Translating it yields CASSPYPQTGTDNSPLHF.

The chain carries TRBV9 and TRBJ2-2; the D is unclear. Trimming cost V 5 bases and J 1 base, with 12 bases left between them. Germline lookup yields CDR1 SGDLS and CDR2 YYNGEE. The CDR3 sequence is 15 residues long. CDR3 sequence: CASRETRENTGELFF. CDR3 coding DNA: TGTGCCAGCAGGGAGACCCGTGAGAACACCGGGGAGCTGTTTTTT.